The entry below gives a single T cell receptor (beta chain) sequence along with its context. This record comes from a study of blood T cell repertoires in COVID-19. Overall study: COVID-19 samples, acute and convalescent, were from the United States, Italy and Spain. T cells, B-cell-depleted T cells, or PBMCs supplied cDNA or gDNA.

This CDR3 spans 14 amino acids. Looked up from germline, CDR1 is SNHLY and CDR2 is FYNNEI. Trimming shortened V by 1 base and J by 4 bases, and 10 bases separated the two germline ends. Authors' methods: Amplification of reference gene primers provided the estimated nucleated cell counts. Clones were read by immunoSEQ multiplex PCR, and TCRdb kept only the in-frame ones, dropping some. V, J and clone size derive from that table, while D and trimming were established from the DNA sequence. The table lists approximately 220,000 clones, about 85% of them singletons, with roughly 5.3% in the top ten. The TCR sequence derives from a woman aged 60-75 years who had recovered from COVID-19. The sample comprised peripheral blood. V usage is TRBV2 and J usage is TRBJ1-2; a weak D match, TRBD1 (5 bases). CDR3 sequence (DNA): TGTGCCAGCAGTGAAGTGGGGGGAATCTATGGCTACACCTTC. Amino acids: CASSEVGGIYGYTF.